This T cell receptor beta chain is drawn from a study of blood T cell repertoires in COVID-19. Whole-study context: The origin of the acute and convalescent COVID-19 samples was the United States, Italy and Spain. In each case, the material was cDNA or gDNA derived from T cells, B-cell-depleted T cells, or PBMCs.

This CDR3 is 16 amino acids long. In germline, CDR1 is SEHNR, CDR2 FQNEAQ (reference sequence). V was cut by 1 base and J by 2 bases, with 11 bases left in between. In the source study's methods: Counts of nucleated cells, estimated from reference gene primer amplification, were obtained. Only in-frame clones appear in the TCRdb table, and some are missing; sequencing was by immunoSEQ multiplex PCR. V and J calls and clone size follow that table, whereas D and trimming were derived from the DNA. This sample has over 200,000 clones; about 86% occur once, and the top ten carry about 9%. This chain connects TRBV7-9 to TRBJ1-4; no clear D gene. This receptor was identified in a man aged 40-49 years with active or convalescent COVID-19. Sequencing input: peripheral blood. For the CDR3, the DNA is TGTGCCAGCAGCTTAGGGAGTGGGAGTACTAATGAAAAACTGTTTTTT. As protein: CASSLGSGSTNEKLFF.